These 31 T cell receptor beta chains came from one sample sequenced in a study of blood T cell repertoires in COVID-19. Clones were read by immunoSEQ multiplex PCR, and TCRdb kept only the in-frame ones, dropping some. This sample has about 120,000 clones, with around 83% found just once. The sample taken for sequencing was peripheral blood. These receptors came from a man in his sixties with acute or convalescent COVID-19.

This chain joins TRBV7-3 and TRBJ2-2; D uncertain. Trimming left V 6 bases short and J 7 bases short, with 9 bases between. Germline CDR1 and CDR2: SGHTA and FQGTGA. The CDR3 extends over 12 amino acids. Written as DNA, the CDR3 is TGTGCCAGCAGTGGTGAACTCGGGGAGCTGTTTTTT. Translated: CASSGELGELFF.

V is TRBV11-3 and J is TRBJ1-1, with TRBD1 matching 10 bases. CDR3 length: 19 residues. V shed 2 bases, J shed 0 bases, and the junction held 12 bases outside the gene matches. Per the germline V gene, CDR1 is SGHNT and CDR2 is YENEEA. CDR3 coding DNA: TGTGCCAGCAGCTTAACTCGGGACAGGGGCTACGGGATGAACACTGAAGCTTTCTTT. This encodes CASSLTRDRGYGMNTEAFF. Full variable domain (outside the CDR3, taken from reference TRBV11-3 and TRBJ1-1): EAGVVQSPRYKIIEKKQPVAFWCNPISGHNTLYWYLQNLGQGPELLIRYENEEAVDDSQLPKDRFSAERLKGVDSTLKIQPAELGDSAVYLCASSLTRDRGYGMNTEAFFGQGTRLTVV.

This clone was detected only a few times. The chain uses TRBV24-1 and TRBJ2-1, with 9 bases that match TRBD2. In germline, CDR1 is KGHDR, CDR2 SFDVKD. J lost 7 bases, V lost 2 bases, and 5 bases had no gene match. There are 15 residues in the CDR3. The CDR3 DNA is TGTGCCACCAGTGATTGGAGCGGGAGGTCGAATGAGCAGTTCTTC. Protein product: CATSDWSGRSNEQFF.

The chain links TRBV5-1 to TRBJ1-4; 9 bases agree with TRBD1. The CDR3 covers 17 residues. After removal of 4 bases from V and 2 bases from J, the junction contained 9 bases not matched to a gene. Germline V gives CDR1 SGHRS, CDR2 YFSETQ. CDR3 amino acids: CASSATGTGYTNEKLFF. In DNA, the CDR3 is TGCGCCAGCAGCGCTACCGGGACAGGGTACACTAATGAAAAACTGTTTTTT. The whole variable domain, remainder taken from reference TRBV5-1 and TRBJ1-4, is KAGVTQTPRYLIKTRGQQVTLSCSPISGHRSVSWYQQTPGQGLQFLFEYFSETQRNKGNFPGRFSGRQFSNSRSEMNVSTLELGDSALYLCASSATGTGYTNEKLFFGSGTQLSVL.

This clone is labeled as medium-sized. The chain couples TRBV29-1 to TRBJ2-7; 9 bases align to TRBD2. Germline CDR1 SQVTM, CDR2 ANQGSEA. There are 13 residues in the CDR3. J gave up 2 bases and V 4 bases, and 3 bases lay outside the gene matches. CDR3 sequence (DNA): TGCAGCGTTGTAGCGGGAGAGCCCTACGAGCAGTACTTC. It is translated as CSVVAGEPYEQYF.

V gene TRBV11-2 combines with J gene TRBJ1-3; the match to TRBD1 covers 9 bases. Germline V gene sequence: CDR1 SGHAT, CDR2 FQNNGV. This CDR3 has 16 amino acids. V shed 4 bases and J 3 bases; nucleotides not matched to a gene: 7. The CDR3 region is CASSSIQGAYGNTIYF. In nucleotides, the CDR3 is TGTGCCAGCAGCTCTATACAGGGGGCTTATGGAAACACCATATATTTT.

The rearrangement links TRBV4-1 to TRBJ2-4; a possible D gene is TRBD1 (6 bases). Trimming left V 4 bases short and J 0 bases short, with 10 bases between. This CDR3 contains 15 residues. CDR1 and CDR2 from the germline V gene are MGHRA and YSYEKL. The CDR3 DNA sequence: TGCGCCAGCAGCCCTACAGGGTTAGCCAAAAACATTCAGTACTTC. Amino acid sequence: CASSPTGLAKNIQYF.

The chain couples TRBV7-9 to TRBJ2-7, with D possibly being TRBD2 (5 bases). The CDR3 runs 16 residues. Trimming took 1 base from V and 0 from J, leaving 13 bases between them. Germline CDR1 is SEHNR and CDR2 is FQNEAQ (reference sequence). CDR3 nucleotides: TGTGCCAGCAGCTTAGTGGTTGGAGGACTCTCCTACGAGCAGTACTTC. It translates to CASSLVVGGLSYEQYF.

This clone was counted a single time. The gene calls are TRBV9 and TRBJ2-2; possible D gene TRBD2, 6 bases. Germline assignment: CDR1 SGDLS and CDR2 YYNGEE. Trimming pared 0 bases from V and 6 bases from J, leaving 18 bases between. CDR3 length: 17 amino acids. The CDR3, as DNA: TGTGCCAGCAGCGTAGGGATCGGGAGTATGGAGGCCGGGGAGCTGTTTTTT. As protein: CASSVGIGSMEAGELFF. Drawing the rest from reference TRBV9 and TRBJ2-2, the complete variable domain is DSGVTQTPKHLITATGQRVTLRCSPRSGDLSVYWYQQSLDQGLQFLIQYYNGEERAKGNILERFSAQQFPDLHSELNLSSLELGDSALYFCASSVGIGSMEAGELFFGEGSRLTVL.

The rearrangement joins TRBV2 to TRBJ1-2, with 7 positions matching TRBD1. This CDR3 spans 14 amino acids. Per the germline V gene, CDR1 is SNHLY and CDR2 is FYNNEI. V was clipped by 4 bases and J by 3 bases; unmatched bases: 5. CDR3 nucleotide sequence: TGTGCCAGCAGTGGAACAGGGGAACACTATGGCTACACCTTC. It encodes CASSGTGEHYGYTF.

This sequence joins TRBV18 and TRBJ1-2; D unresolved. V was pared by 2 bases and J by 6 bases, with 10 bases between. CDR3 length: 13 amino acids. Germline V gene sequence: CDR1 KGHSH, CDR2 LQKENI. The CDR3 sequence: CASSPEGYHGYTF. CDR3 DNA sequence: TGTGCCAGCTCACCAGAGGGCTACCATGGCTACACCTTC.

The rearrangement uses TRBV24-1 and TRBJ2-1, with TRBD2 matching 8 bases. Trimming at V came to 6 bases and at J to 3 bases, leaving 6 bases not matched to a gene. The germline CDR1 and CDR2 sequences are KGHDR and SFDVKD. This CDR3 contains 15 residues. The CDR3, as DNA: TGTGCCACCAGTAAATTAGCGGGAAACTACAATGAGCAGTTCTTC. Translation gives CATSKLAGNYNEQFF.

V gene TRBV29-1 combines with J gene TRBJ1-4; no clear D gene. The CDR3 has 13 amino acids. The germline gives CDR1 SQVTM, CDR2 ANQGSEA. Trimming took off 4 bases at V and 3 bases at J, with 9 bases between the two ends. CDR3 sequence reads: CSVVYGSNEKLFF. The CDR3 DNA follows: TGCAGCGTTGTTTACGGGTCTAATGAAAAACTGTTTTTT. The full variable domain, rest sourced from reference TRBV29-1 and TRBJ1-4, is SAVISQKPSRDICQRGTSLTIQCQVDSQVTMMFWYRQQPGQSLTLIATANQGSEATYESGFVIDKFPISRPNLTFSTLTVSNMSPEDSSIYLCSVVYGSNEKLFFGSGTQLSVL.

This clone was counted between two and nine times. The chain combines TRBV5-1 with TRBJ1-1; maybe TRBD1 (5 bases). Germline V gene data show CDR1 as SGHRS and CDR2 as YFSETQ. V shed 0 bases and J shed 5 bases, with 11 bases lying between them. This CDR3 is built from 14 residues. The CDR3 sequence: CASSLVPGRTEAFF. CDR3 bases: TGCGCCAGCAGCTTGGTTCCAGGGCGGACTGAAGCTTTCTTT.

CDR3 protein: CASSPLRGNTDTQYF. The DNA of the CDR3 is TGTGCCAGCAGTCCCCTCAGGGGTAACACAGATACGCAGTATTTT. V usage is TRBV6-5 and J usage is TRBJ2-3; possibly TRBD1 for D (6 bases). With 5 bases removed from V and 2 bases from J, the gap between germline ends came to 14 bases. This CDR3 is built from 15 residues. The germline CDR1 and CDR2 sequences are MNHEY and SVGAGI.

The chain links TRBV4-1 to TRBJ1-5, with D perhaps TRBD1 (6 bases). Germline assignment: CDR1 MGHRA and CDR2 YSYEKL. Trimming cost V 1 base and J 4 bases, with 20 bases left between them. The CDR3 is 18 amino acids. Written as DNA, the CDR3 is TGCGCCAGCAGCCAAGTTGGGGGCAGGGGCTCGGGGAATCAGCCCCAGCATTTT. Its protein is CASSQVGGRGSGNQPQHF.

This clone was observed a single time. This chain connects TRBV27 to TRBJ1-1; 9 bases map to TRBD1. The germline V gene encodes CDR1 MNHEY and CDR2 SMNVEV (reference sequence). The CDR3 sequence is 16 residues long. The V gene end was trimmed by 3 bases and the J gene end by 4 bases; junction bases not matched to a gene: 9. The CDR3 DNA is TGTGCCAGCAGTTTCCTCGGACAGGGGAGAGGCACTGAAGCTTTCTTT. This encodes CASSFLGQGRGTEAFF.

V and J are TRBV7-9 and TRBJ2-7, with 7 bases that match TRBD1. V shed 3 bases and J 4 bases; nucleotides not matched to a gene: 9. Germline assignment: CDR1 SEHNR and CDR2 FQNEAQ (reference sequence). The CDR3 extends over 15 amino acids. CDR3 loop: CASSFLTGDAYEQYF. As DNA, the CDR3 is TGTGCCAGCAGCTTTCTTACAGGGGATGCGTACGAGCAGTACTTC.

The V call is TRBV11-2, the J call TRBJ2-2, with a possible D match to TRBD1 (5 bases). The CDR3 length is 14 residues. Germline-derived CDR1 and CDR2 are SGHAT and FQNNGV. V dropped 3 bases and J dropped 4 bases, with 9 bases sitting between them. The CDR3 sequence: CASSFPGFTGELFF. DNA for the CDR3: TGTGCCAGCAGCTTTCCAGGGTTCACCGGGGAGCTGTTTTTT.

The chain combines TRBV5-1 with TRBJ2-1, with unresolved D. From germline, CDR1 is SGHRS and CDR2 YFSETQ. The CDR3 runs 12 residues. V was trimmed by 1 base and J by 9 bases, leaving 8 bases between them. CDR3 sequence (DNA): TGCGCCAGCAGCTTGAACAACCGTGAGCAGTTCTTC. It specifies CASSLNNREQFF. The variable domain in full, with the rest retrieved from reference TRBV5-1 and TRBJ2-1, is KAGVTQTPRYLIKTRGQQVTLSCSPISGHRSVSWYQQTPGQGLQFLFEYFSETQRNKGNFPGRFSGRQFSNSRSEMNVSTLELGDSALYLCASSLNNREQFFGPGTRLTVL.

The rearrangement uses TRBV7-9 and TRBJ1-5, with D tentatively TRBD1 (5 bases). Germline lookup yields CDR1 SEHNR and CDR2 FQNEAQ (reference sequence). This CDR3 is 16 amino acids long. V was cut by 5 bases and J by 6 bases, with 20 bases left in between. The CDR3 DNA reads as TGTGCCAGCAGCATGGTAGGTGGTGGGGCAGCTCAGCCCCAGCATTTT. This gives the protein CASSMVGGGAAQPQHF.

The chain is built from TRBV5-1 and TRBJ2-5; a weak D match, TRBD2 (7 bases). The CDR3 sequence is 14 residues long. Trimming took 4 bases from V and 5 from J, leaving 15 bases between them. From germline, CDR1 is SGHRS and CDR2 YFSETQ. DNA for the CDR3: TGCGCCAGCAGCCCTGGGGGGGCTGAGGAGACCCAGTACTTC. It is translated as CASSPGGAEETQYF.

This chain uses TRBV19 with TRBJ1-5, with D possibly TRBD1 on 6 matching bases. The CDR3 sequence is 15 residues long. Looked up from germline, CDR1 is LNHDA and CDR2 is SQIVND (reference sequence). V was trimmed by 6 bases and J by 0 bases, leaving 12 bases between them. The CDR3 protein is CASRLDRNSNQPQHF. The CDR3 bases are TGTGCCAGTAGACTGGACAGAAATAGCAATCAGCCCCAGCATTTT.

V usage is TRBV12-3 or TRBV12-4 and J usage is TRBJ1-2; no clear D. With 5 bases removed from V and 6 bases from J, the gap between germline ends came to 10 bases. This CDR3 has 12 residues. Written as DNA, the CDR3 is TGTGCCAGCAGTCAACAGCTAAATGGCTACACCTTC. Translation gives CASSQQLNGYTF.

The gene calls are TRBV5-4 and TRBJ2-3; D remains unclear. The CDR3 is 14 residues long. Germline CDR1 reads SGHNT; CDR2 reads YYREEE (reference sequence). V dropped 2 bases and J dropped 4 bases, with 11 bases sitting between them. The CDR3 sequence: CASSLPASSDTQYF. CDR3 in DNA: TGTGCCAGCAGCTTACCTGCGTCGTCAGATACGCAGTATTTT.

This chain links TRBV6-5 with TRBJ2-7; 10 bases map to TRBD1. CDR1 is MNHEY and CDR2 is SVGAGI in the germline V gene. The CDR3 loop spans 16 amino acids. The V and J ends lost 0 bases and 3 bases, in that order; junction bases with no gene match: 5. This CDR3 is CASSYSTRTGGYEQYF. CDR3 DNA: TGTGCCAGCAGTTACTCCACCCGGACAGGGGGCTACGAGCAGTACTTC.

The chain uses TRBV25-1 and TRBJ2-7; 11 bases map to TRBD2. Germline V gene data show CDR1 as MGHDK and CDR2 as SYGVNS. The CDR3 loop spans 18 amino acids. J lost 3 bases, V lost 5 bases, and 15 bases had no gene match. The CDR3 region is CASSPVLGTSGSGYEQYF. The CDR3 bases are TGTGCCAGCAGTCCGGTTTTGGGCACTAGCGGGAGCGGCTACGAGCAGTACTTC.

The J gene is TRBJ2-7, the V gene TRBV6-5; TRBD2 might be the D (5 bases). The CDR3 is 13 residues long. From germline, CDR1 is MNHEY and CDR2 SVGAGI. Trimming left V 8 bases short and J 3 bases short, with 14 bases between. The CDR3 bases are TGTGCCAGCTCCACAGCTCGGGACTACGAGCAGTACTTC. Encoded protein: CASSTARDYEQYF.

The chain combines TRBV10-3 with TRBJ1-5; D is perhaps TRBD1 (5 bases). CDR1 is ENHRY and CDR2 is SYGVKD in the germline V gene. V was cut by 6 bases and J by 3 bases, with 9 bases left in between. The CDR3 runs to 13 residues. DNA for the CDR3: TGTGCCATCAGAAGGGGACTCAATCAGCCCCAGCATTTT. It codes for CAIRRGLNQPQHF.

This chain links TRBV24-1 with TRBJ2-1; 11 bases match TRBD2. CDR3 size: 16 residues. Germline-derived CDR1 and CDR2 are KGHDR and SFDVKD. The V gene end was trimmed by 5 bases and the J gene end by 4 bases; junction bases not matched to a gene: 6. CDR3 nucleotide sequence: TGTGCCACCAGTGGTCTTAGCGGGGGGGAATACAATGAGCAGTTCTTC. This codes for CATSGLSGGEYNEQFF.

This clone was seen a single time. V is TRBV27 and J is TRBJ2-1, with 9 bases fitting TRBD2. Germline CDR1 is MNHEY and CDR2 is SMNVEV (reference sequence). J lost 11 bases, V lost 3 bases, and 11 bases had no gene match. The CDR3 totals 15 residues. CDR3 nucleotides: TGTGCCAGCAGTTTGGCGGGAGGGCCCGAGGTTAAGCAGTTCTTC. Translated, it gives CASSLAGGPEVKQFF.